This T cell receptor (beta chain) comes out of a study of T cell repertoires in cytomegalovirus infection. Whole-study context: Matching HLA type and CMV infection were both indicated by public TCR beta signatures. Findings and limits, study-wide: Dominating the ex vivo response were HLA-C-restricted CMV-specific TCR beta clonotypes. Carriers of CMV plus the relevant HLA were identified by cumulative public TCR beta family frequency.

CDR1 and CDR2 (germline): SQVTM, ANQGSEA. The trim removed 6 bases at V and 6 bases at J, leaving 14 bases unmatched. There are 14 residues in the CDR3. This clonotype came up many times. The target antigen is unknown. TCRdb redid the calling of the reads with MiXCR, one entry per CDR3 protein. Of some 130,000 distinct CDR3 sequences listed, approximately 9.2% are singletons. The material sequenced was PBMCs. V is TRBV29-1 and J is TRBJ2-7; 7 nucleotides match TRBD2. This TCR was recovered from a human donor in good health (CMV status not recorded). Some clones in this sample may be carry-over from other donors' samples. This CDR3 is CSVPSAGRSGEQYF. Written as DNA, the CDR3 is TGCAGCGTACCTTCAGCGGGGAGAAGTGGCGAGCAGTACTTC.